The rows below give T cell receptor beta chains drawn from one sample of a study of CD4+ T cells in melanoma. Some clones are missing from TCRdb's copy, which holds only in-frame ones; the method was immunoSEQ multiplex PCR. The sample shows more than 8,500 clones, approximately 69% of them seen only once. What was sequenced was peripheral blood. The receptors were sampled from a human donor with melanoma. Each CDR3 is given with its conserved first and last residue. The D gene is left open where the match is weak. The size entry is marked missing in some rows and otherwise reads once, few, many or a size class.

j_call: TRBJ2-7
v_call: TRBV4-1
clone_size: -
d_call: TRBD1
cdr3_nt: TGCGCCAGCAGCCAAGCCTTAGGACAGGGCTCCTACGAGCAGTACTTC
cdr3_aa: CASSQALGQGSYEQYF

j_call: TRBJ1-3
v_call: TRBV7-2
clone_size: once
d_call: -
cdr3_nt: TGTGCCAGCAGCCCCAGGACAGTCACTGGAAACACCATATATTTT
cdr3_aa: CASSPRTVTGNTIYF

j_call: TRBJ1-5
v_call: TRBV5-5
clone_size: -
d_call: -
cdr3_nt: TGTGCCAGCAGCCAAGAGACAGAGATTAATCAGCCCCAGCATTTT
cdr3_aa: CASSQETEINQPQHF

j_call: TRBJ2-3
v_call: TRBV2
clone_size: -
d_call: -
cdr3_nt: TGTGCCAGCACTAGCGGCACAGATACGCAGTATTTT
cdr3_aa: CASTSGTDTQYF

j_call: TRBJ1-6
v_call: TRBV5-8
clone_size: -
d_call: -
cdr3_nt: TGTGCCAGCAGCTCCCAGGGAGAGCACTATAATTCACCCCTCCACTTT
cdr3_aa: CASSSQGEHYNSPLHF

j_call: TRBJ1-6
v_call: TRBV7-9
clone_size: -
d_call: TRBD1
cdr3_nt: TGTGCCAGCAGCTCCTCCCCCGGGAGGACAGGGGGTTCACCCCTCCACTTT
cdr3_aa: CASSSSPGRTGGSPLHF

j_call: TRBJ1-4
v_call: TRBV21-1
clone_size: -
d_call: -
cdr3_nt: TGTGCCAGCAGAGTGGTTTTAGCTACAAGGTATAATGAAAAACTGTTTTTT
cdr3_aa: CASRVVLATRYNEKLFF

j_call: TRBJ1-1
v_call: TRBV9
clone_size: -
d_call: -
cdr3_nt: TGTGCCAGCAGCGCATCCACGAACACTGAAGCTTTCTTT
cdr3_aa: CASSASTNTEAFF

j_call: TRBJ1-4
v_call: TRBV7-9
clone_size: -
d_call: -
cdr3_nt: TGTGCCAGCAGCTTAGGGGTGGGAGGGGCCGGAGAAAAACTGTTTTTT
cdr3_aa: CASSLGVGGAGEKLFF

j_call: TRBJ2-2
v_call: TRBV7-3
clone_size: -
d_call: TRBD1
cdr3_nt: TGTGCCAGCAGCTCCGGGACAGGCCTAACGAACACCGGGGAGCTGTTTTTT
cdr3_aa: CASSSGTGLTNTGELFF

j_call: TRBJ2-1
v_call: TRBV5-1
clone_size: -
d_call: -
cdr3_nt: TGCGCCAGCAGCTTCCGGACGGGCTATGAGCAGTTCTTC
cdr3_aa: CASSFRTGYEQFF

j_call: TRBJ1-2
v_call: TRBV2
clone_size: -
d_call: TRBD1
cdr3_nt: TGTGCCAGCAGTGTCGGACAGGGGTTCGATGGCTACACCTTC
cdr3_aa: CASSVGQGFDGYTF

j_call: TRBJ1-3
v_call: TRBV10-3
clone_size: -
d_call: TRBD1
cdr3_nt: TGTGCCATCAGTGGGCCGGGACAGGGGCCTGGAAACACCATATATTTT
cdr3_aa: CAISGPGQGPGNTIYF

j_call: TRBJ1-2
v_call: TRBV4-3
clone_size: -
d_call: -
cdr3_nt: TGCGCCAGCAGTTTCAGGGGCGACTATGGCTACACCTTC
cdr3_aa: CASSFRGDYGYTF

j_call: TRBJ2-3
v_call: TRBV19
clone_size: once
d_call: TRBD1
cdr3_nt: TGTGCCAGTAGGAAAGACAGGGGCGGCACAGATACGCAGTATTTT
cdr3_aa: CASRKDRGGTDTQYF

j_call: TRBJ2-1
v_call: TRBV6-6
clone_size: -
d_call: TRBD2
cdr3_nt: TGTGCCAGCATCAGCGGGGGATACAATGAGCAGTTCTTC
cdr3_aa: CASISGGYNEQFF

j_call: TRBJ1-1
v_call: TRBV28
clone_size: -
d_call: -
cdr3_nt: TGTGCATCGGGTTCGACTGAAGCTTTCTTT
cdr3_aa: CASGSTEAFF

j_call: TRBJ2-5
v_call: TRBV6-5
clone_size: few
d_call: TRBD2
cdr3_nt: TGTGCCAGCTGGGAGGGGCTCCAAGAGACCCAGTACTTC
cdr3_aa: CASWEGLQETQYF